This TCR beta chain was identified during a study of control samples from healthy donors and cancer patients. Profiled with immunoSEQ multiplex PCR; TCRdb holds only in-frame clones, not every one. Here the sample spans over 85,000 clones, approximately 88% being singletons. The receptor was derived from a woman aged 50 to 65 with colorectal cancer. Material for sequencing was PBMCs.

The CDR3 sequence is CASSPRLGLYTGELFF. The DNA for the CDR3 is TGTGCCAGCAGCCCCCGACTGGGGCTTTACACCGGGGAGCTGTTTTTT. This chain joins TRBV9 and TRBJ2-2, with TRBD1 as a possible D gene (5 bases). Per the germline V gene, CDR1 is SGDLS and CDR2 is YYNGEE. The germline V and J ends were trimmed by 4 bases and 3 bases, with 16 bases remaining between them. The CDR3 is 16 amino acids.